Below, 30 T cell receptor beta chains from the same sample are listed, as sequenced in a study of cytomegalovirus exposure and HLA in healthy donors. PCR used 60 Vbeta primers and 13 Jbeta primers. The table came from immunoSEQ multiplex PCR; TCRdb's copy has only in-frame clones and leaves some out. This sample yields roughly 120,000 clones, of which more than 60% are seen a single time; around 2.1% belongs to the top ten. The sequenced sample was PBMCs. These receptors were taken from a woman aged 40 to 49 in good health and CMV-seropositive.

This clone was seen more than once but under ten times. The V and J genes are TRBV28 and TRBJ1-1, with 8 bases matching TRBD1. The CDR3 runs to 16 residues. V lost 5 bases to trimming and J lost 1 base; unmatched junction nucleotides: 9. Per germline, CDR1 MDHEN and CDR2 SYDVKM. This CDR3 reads CASSRQTGTGNTEAFF. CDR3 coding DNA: TGTGCCAGCAGTCGCCAAACCGGGACAGGGAACACTGAAGCTTTCTTT.

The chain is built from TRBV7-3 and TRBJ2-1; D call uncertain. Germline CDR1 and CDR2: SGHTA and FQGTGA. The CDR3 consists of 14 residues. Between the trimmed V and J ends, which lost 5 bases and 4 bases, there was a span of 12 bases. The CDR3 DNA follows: TGTGCCAGCAGCCCCTCTAGGTTATACAATGAGCAGTTCTTC. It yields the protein CASSPSRLYNEQFF.

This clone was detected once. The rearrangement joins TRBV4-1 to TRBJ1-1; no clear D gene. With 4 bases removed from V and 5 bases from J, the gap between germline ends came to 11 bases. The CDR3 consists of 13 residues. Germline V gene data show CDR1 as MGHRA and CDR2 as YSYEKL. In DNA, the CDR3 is TGCGCCAGCAGCCGACTCTTAGGTACTGAAGCTTTCTTT. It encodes CASSRLLGTEAFF.

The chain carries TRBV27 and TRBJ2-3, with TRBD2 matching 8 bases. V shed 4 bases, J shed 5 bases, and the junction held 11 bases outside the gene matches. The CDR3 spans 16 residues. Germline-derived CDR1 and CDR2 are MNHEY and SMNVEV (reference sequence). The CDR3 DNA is TGTGCCAGCAGTTCTTTAGCGGGGTCCACACGAGATACGCAGTATTTT. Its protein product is CASSSLAGSTRDTQYF.

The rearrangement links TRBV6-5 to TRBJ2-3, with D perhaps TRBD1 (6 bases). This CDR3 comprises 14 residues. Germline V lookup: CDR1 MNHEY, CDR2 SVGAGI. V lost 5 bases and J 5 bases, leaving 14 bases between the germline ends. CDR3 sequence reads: CASSERPRGDTQYF. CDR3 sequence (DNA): TGTGCCAGCAGTGAACGGCCCAGGGGAGATACGCAGTATTTT.

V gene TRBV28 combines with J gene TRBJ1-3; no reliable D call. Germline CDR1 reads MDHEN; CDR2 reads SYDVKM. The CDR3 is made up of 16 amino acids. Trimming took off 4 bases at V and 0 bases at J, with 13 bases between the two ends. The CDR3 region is CASSSPPHSSGNTIYF. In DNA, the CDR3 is TGTGCCAGCAGTTCCCCTCCCCACAGCTCTGGAAACACCATATATTTT.

The CDR3 DNA reads as TGTGCCCAAAGCCCTCGAGGAAACCAGCCCCAGCATTTT. Translation: CAQSPRGNQPQHF. The chain uses TRBV28 and TRBJ1-5; the D is unclear. The ends were cut back, 11 bases at V and 7 bases at J, with 18 bases in the middle. The CDR3 contains 13 residues. Germline CDR1 reads MDHEN; CDR2 reads SYDVKM.

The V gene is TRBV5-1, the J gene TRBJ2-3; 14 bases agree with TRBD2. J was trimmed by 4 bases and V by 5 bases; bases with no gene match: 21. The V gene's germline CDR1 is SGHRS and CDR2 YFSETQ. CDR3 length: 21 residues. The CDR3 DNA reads TGCGCCAGCAGGATTGGGAACAGTTTCTCCGGGACTAGCGGGAGTGCAGATACGCAGTATTTT. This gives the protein CASRIGNSFSGTSGSADTQYF.

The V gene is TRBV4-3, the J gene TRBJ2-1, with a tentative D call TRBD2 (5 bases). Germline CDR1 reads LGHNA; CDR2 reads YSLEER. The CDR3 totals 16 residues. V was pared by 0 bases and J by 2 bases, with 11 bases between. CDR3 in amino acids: CASSQDPSGPYNEQFF. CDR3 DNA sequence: TGCGCCAGCAGCCAAGACCCCAGCGGCCCCTACAATGAGCAGTTCTTC.

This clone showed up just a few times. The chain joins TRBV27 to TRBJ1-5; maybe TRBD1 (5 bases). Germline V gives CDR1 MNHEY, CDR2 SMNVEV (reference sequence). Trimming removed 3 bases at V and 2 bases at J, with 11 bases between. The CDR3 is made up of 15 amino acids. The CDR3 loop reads CASSFRGTGNQPQHF. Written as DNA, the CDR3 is TGTGCCAGCAGTTTTAGGGGAACGGGCAATCAGCCCCAGCATTTT.

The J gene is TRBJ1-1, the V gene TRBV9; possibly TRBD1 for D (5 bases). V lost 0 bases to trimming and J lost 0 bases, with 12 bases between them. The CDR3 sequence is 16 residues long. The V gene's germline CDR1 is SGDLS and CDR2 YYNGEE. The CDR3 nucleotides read TGTGCCAGCAGCGTAGCATCAACAGGAGTGAACACTGAAGCTTTCTTT. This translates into CASSVASTGVNTEAFF.

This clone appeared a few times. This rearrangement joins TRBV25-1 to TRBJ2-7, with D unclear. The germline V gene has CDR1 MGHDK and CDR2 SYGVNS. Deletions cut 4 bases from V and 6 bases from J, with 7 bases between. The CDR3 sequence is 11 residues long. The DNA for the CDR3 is TGTGCCAGCAGTGGGCATTTCGAGCAGTACTTC. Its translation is CASSGHFEQYF.

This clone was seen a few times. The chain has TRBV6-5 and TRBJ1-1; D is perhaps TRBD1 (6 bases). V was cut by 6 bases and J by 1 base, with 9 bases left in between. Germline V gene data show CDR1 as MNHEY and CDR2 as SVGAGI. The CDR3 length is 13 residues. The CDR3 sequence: CASSSGQNTEAFF. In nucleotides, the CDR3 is TGTGCCAGCAGCTCGGGACAGAACACTGAAGCTTTCTTT.

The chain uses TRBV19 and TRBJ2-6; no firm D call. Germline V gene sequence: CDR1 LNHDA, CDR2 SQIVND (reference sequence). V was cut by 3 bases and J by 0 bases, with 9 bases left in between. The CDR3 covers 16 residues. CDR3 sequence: CASSIQITSGANVLTF. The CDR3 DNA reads TGTGCCAGTAGTATCCAGATTACCTCTGGGGCCAACGTCCTGACTTTC. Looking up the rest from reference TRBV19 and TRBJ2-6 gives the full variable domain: DGGITQSPKYLFRKEGQNVTLSCEQNLNHDAMYWYRQDPGQGLRLIYYSQIVNDFQKGDIAEGYSVSREKKESFPLTVTSAQKNPTAFYLCASSIQITSGANVLTFGAGSRLTVL.

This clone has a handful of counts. The CDR3 loop reads CASSGATGLAGSEQFF. The CDR3 DNA is TGTGCCAGCAGCGGAGCCACCGGACTAGCGGGGAGTGAGCAGTTCTTC. The chain recombines TRBV9 with TRBJ2-1; 12 bases agree with TRBD2. The CDR3 runs to 16 residues. J lost 9 bases, V lost 3 bases, and 10 bases had no gene match. Germline assignment: CDR1 SGDLS and CDR2 YYNGEE. Using reference TRBV9 and TRBJ2-1 for the parts outside the CDR3, the full variable domain is DSGVTQTPKHLITATGQRVTLRCSPRSGDLSVYWYQQSLDQGLQFLIQYYNGEERAKGNILERFSAQQFPDLHSELNLSSLELGDSALYFCASSGATGLAGSEQFFGPGTRLTVL.

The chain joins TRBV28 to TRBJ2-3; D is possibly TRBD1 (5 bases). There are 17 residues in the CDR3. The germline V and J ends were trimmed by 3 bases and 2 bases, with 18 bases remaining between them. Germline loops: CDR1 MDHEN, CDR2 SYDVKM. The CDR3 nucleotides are TGTGCCAGCAGTTTTATCAGGACACCAGAATCCACAGATACGCAGTATTTT. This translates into CASSFIRTPESTDTQYF. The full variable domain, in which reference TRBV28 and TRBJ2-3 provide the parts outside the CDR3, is DVKVTQSSRYLVKRTGEKVFLECVQDMDHENMFWYRQDPGLGLRLIYFSYDVKMKEKGDIPEGYSVSREKKERFSLILESASTNQTSMYLCASSFIRTPESTDTQYFGPGTRLTVL.

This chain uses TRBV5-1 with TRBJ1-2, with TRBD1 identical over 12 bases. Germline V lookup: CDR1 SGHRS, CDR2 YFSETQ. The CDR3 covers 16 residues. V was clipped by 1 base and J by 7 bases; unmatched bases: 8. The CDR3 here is CASSLHRDRGPGGYTF. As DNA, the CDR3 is TGCGCCAGCAGCTTGCACCGGGACAGGGGGCCGGGTGGCTACACCTTC.

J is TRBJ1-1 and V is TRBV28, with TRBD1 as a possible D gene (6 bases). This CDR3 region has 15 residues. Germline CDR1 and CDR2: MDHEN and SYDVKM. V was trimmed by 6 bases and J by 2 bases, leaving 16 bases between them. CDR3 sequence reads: CASSRAGDHNTEAFF. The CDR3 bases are TGTGCCAGCAGCCGAGCAGGGGACCACAACACTGAAGCTTTCTTT.

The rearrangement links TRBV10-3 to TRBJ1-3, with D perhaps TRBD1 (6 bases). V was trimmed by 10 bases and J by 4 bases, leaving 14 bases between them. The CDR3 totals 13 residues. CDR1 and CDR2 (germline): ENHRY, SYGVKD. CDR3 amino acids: CASDPGQGNTIYF. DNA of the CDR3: TGTGCCAGCGACCCGGGACAAGGAAACACCATATATTTT.

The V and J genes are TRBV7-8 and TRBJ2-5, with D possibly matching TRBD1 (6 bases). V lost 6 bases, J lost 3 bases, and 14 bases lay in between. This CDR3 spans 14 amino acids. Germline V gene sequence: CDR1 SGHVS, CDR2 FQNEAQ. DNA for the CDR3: TGTGCCAGCAGACCGACAAGGGGGAAAGAGACCCAGTACTTC. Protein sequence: CASRPTRGKETQYF.

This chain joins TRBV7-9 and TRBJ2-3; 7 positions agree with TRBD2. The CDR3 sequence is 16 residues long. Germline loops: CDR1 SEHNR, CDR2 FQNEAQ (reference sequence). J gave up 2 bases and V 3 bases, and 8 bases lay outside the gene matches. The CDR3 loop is CASSLRLAENTDTQYF. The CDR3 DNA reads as TGTGCCAGCAGCTTGCGGCTAGCGGAGAACACAGATACGCAGTATTTT.

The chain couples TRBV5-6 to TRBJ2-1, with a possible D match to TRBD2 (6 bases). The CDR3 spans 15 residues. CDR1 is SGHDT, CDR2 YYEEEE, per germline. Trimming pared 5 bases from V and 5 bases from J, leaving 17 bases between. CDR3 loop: CASREGLKWDNEQFF. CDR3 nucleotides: TGTGCCAGCAGGGAGGGACTGAAATGGGACAATGAGCAGTTCTTC.

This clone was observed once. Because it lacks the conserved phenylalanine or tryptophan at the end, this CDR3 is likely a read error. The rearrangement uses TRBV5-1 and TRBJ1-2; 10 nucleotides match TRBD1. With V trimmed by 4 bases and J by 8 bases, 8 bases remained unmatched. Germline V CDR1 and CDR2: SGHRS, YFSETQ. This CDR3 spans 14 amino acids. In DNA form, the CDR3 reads TGCGCCAGCAGCGCGGGACAGGGGAGAGTCGGCTACACCCTC. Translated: CASSAGQGRVGYTL.

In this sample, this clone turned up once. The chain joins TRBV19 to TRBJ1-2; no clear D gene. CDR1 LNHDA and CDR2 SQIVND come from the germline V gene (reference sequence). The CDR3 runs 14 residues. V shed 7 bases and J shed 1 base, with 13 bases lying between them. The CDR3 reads CASTSGDFNYGYTF. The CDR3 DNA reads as TGTGCCAGTACCTCAGGTGATTTTAACTATGGCTACACCTTC.

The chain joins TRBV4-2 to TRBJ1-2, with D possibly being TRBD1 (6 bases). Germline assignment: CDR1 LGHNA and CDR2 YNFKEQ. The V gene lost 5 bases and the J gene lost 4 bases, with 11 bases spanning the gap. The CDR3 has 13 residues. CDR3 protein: CASSLAGAYGYTF. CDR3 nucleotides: TGTGCCAGCAGCTTGGCAGGGGCCTATGGCTACACCTTC.

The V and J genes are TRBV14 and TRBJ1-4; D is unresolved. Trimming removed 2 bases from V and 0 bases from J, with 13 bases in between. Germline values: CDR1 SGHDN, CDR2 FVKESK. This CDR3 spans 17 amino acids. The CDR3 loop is CASSQRLTFATNEKLFF. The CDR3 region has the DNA TGTGCCAGCAGCCAAAGGTTGACTTTTGCAACTAATGAAAAACTGTTTTTT.

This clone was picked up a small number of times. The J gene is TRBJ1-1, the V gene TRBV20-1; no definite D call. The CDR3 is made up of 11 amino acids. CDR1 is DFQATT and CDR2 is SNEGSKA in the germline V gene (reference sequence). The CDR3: CHGHLNTEAFF. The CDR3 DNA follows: TGCCATGGGCACTTGAACACTGAAGCTTTCTTT.

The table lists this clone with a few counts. The CDR3 reads CASSSTIAKNIQYF. As DNA, the CDR3 is TGTGCCAGCAGCTCCACAATAGCCAAAAACATTCAGTACTTC. The rearrangement joins TRBV7-2 to TRBJ2-4; no clear D. Per germline, CDR1 SGHTA and CDR2 FQGNSA. V was cut by 4 bases and J by 0 bases, with 7 bases left in between. The CDR3 runs 14 residues.

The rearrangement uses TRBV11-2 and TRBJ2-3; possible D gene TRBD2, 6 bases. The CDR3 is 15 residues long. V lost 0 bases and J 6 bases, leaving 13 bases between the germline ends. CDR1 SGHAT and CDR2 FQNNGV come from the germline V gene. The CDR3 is CASSLDGGKGDTQYF. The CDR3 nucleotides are TGTGCCAGCAGCTTAGACGGCGGGAAGGGCGATACGCAGTATTTT.

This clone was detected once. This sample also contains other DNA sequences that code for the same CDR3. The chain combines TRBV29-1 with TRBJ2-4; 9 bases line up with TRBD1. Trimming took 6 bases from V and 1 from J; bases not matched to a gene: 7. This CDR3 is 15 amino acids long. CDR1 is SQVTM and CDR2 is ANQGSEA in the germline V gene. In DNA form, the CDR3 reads TGCAGCGTCTATGGACAGGGGAGGGCCAAAAACATTCAGTACTTC. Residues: CSVYGQGRAKNIQYF.